Shown below are 8 T cell receptor beta chains from a single sample sequenced in a study of blood T cell repertoires in COVID-19. The protocol was immunoSEQ multiplex PCR, while the TCRdb copy is restricted to in-frame clones and leaves out a portion. The table shows about 70,000 clones, with about 82% occurring only once. Sequenced input: peripheral blood. Receptors originate from a woman aged 55-69 years with acute or convalescent COVID-19.

The chain combines TRBV3-1 (or the pseudogene TRBV3-2) with TRBJ2-1; the D is unclear. This CDR3 has 14 residues. V lost 2 bases and J 5 bases, leaving 10 bases between the germline ends. Germline values: CDR1 LGHDT, CDR2 YNNKEL (reference sequence). The CDR3 loop is CASSQMGHHNEQFF. CDR3 sequence (DNA): TGTGCCAGCAGCCAAATGGGCCACCACAATGAGCAGTTCTTC.

The rearrangement joins TRBV18 to TRBJ2-7; TRBD1 matches at 7 bases. The CDR3 spans 14 residues. The germline CDR1 and CDR2 sequences are KGHSH and LQKENI. V shed 2 bases, J shed 4 bases, and the junction held 5 bases outside the gene matches. CDR3 DNA: TGTGCCAGCTCACCATCAGGGGGAAATTACGAGCAGTACTTC. It specifies CASSPSGGNYEQYF.

The chain links TRBV15 to TRBJ2-1, with 10 nucleotides matching TRBD2. Trimming cost V 2 bases and J 7 bases; bases outside gene matches: 14. This CDR3 region has 18 residues. The germline CDR1 and CDR2 sequences are LNHNV and YYDKDF (reference sequence). CDR3 nucleotide sequence: TGTGCCACCAGCAGATTTTATCCCGGGACTAGCGCAACGAATGAGCAGTTCTTC. Protein sequence: CATSRFYPGTSATNEQFF.

The rearrangement uses TRBV6-6 and TRBJ1-5, with 9 bases matching TRBD1. This CDR3 has 14 amino acids. V shed 5 bases, J shed 4 bases, and the junction held 3 bases outside the gene matches. Per germline, CDR1 MNHNY and CDR2 SVGAGI (reference sequence). The CDR3 DNA sequence: TGTGCCAGCAGTAGGGACAGGGATAATCAGCCCCAGCATTTT. This encodes CASSRDRDNQPQHF.

The CDR3 region is CASTHGGGELFF. CDR3 DNA sequence: TGTGCCAGTACCCACGGGGGCGGGGAGCTGTTTTTT. This chain connects TRBV19 to TRBJ2-2; tentative D call: TRBD2 (6 bases). The V gene lost 7 bases and the J gene lost 7 bases, with 10 bases spanning the gap. Germline loops: CDR1 LNHDA, CDR2 SQIVND (reference sequence). The length of the CDR3 is 12 residues.

The rearrangement links TRBV28 to TRBJ1-2; 7 nucleotides agree with TRBD1. The CDR3 is made up of 14 amino acids. With V trimmed by 3 bases and J by 13 bases, 14 bases remained unmatched. Germline loops: CDR1 MDHEN, CDR2 SYDVKM. CDR3 protein: CASSFFEGQPFSTF. CDR3 bases: TGTGCCAGCAGTTTTTTTGAGGGACAGCCCTTCTCCACCTTC.

The rearrangement joins TRBV5-4 to TRBJ2-5; 9 bases align to TRBD2. V shed 1 base and J 1 base; nucleotides not matched to a gene: 2. Germline-derived CDR1 and CDR2 are SGHNT and YYREEE (reference sequence). The CDR3 length is 15 residues. In DNA form, the CDR3 reads TGTGCCAGCAGCTTGAATAGCGGGAGCCAAGAGACCCAGTACTTC. It is translated as CASSLNSGSQETQYF.

The genes are TRBV25-1 and TRBJ2-7, with 11 positions matching TRBD1. The CDR3 sequence is 15 residues long. Germline CDR1 and CDR2: MGHDK and SYGVNS. With 1 base clipped from V and 3 bases from J, the junction kept 2 bases outside the gene matches. The CDR3 region is CASSEWGTGGYEQYF. The DNA for the CDR3 is TGTGCCAGCAGTGAATGGGGGACAGGGGGCTACGAGCAGTACTTC.